This is a list of T cell receptor beta chains from one sample in a study of technical replicates of blood from a handful of donors. Sequencing used immunoSEQ multiplex PCR; TCRdb keeps in-frame clones, though not all of them. The table lists roughly 60,000 clones, under 90% of them singletons. Material for sequencing was PBMCs. These receptors were taken from a human donor in good health. Some clones in this sample may be carry-over from other donors' samples. Each CDR3 is given without its conserved first and last residue. Clone size is stated in some rows and not others, as once, few, many or a class when expanded.

-,TRBV5-1,ASSWRGGETQY
-,TRBV10-3,AISEWGGVGEQF
-,TRBV7-9,ASSLAGQAQY
-,TRBV6-5,ASSYSTGAGNTIY
-,TRBV28,ASTRRVNTEAF
-,TRBV11-3,ASSIDTGGEAF
once,TRBV7-8,ASSLRPGTGATNEKLF
-,TRBV4-1,ASSQDGWAGGLTDTQY
-,TRBV5-1,ASSYGSGMNTEAF
-,TRBV4-2,ASSEAGTVYSGANVLT
-,TRBV11-2,ASSLWVGRVGYNEQF
-,TRBV7-2,ASSLVGVAANTQY
-,TRBV4-1,ASSQGSGTYNEQF
-,TRBV5-1,ASSQDGPYGYT
-,TRBV5-1,ASSMTVLGELF
-,TRBV4-3,ASSQFRSESLFGTGQTYEQY
-,TRBV4-2,ASSQDTSGRGETQY
-,TRBV5-4,ASSQRQGTNEKLF
-,TRBV27,ASRTYRDTATEAF
-,TRBV6-6,ASNDRGKDTDTQY
-,TRBV29-1,SVRGLAGGPGEQY
-,TRBV18,ASSQQEGYT
-,TRBV5-6,ASRSRDRVLMEQY
-,TRBV6-6,ASRGTDSGANVLT
-,TRBV7-3,ASSWQGTSTDTQY
-,TRBV12-5,ASGSGLAATGELF
-,TRBV9,ASSVLDRIGSEQF
few,TRBV2,ASSLQGANYGYT
-,TRBV6-5,ASTPGTPNTEAF
-,TRBV6-5,ASSQDRVGNTIY
-,TRBV21-1,ASTMTATGNTEAF
-,TRBV11-2,ASSDRDTINSYNEQF
-,TRBV10-3,AISLGGTGAEAF
-,TRBV7-9,ASSPRNGRGGETQY
once,TRBV2,ASKSGGGETQY
once,TRBV6-1,ASSRDRVQETQY
-,TRBV9,ASSVDGFSTDTQY
-,TRBV21-1,ASSGTGKAAF
-,TRBV11-1,ASSPWEPSTGELF
-,TRBV6-6,ASSYSGQHLYGYT
-,TRBV30,AWSDPSGSGEYEQY
-,TRBV29-1,SAGPDGLYGYT
-,TRBV15,ATSRERVTGSSGNTIY
-,TRBV18,ASSGEADTQY
-,TRBV10-3,AISVSGWEQF
-,TRBV21-1,ASSVTDLSYEQY
-,TRBV6-6,ASSETGNYGYT
-,TRBV5-5,ASSPGSFNEKLF
-,TRBV7-9,ASSYTEAF
-,TRBV5-1,ASSKGTSPRNNEQF
-,TRBV4-1,ASSQGLAGGIKETQY
-,TRBV9,ASSVVTGGGNTEAF
few,TRBV7-2,ASSPRQGNTIY
-,TRBV11-1,ASSLGGSRGTEAF
-,TRBV4-3,ASSQDGQGVSNEQF
-,TRBV4-2,ASSQALRTTTYNEQF
-,TRBV19,ASSIDGRVGYGYT